This TCR beta chain comes out of a study of blood T cell repertoires in COVID-19 (dated by TCRdb to the early 2020s). About the full investigation: Samples covering the acute and convalescent phases of COVID-19 were provided by collaborators in the United States, Italy and Spain. The material from the prospective study consisted of cDNA or gDNA derived from T cells, B-cell-depleted T cells, or PBMCs. Deeply sampled blood TCRbeta repertoires from subjects exposed to, actively infected with, or recovered from COVID-19 were included in the dataset. A freely available public database, intended as a resource for researchers studying the immune response to SARS-CoV-2, is where the repertoires were released. The samples were drawn from the first 160 participants of the ongoing ImmuneRACE study and from 1,254 subjects provided by 6 global collaborators. The sample metadata nearly always contained a de-identified subject ID, COVID-19 status, age in years and sex. Where available, HLA class I and class II types were obtained from metadata supplied by the sample provider rather than from assay-based typing.

Whole blood was collected in K2EDTA tubes by collaborating institutions according to the institutions' own protocols. For TCRbeta analysis, collaborators shipped samples in one of three forms: frozen whole blood, isolated PBMCs, or DNA extracted from either of those sample types. TCRbeta CDR3 regions were amplified from genomic DNA by means of the immunoSEQ Assay, a bias-controlled multiplex PCR. On the authors' methods: Within the assay, amplification of reference gene primers was used to estimate how many nucleated cells each sample contained. Sequence reads were collapsed and filtered to measure the absolute abundance of every unique TCRbeta CDR3 rearrangement. For each sample, productive Simpson clonality was calculated as the square root of Simpson's diversity index over productive rearrangements. Entries here come from immuneACCESS through TCRdb and include only in-frame sequences with V and J called. Some clones fail to appear in such tables; in the studies checked, an unresolved V gene covers under half of the shortfall, and the cause of the remainder is unknown. D and trimming were read from the DNA, whereas the V and J calls and clone size are those reported in that table. This sample holds tens of thousands of clones; approximately 86% were observed only once. The top ten clones comprise over 4% of the sample.

Spanning cysteine to phenylalanine, the CDR3 consists of 15 amino acids. Of the read, only the CDR3 DNA is kept; its 45 bases are in frame from base 1. The germline V gene encodes CDR1 LGHDT and CDR2 YNNKEL (reference sequence). The trim is 0 bases for V and 10 bases for J, with a gap of 13 bases between the germline ends. Study-wide conclusions, independent of this receptor: Clinical and demographic metadata were provided uncurated, with the amount varying by source and participant.

Regarding this clone: Its antigen is currently not known. One base away there is no much larger clone; base qualities are not given.

The V gene is TRBV3-1 (or the pseudogene TRBV3-2) and the J gene is TRBJ1-6; TRBD1 might be the D gene, on 5 matching bases. The material sequenced was peripheral blood. This TCR came from a man aged 55 to 70 with acute or convalescent COVID-19. In nucleotide form, the sequence is TGTGCCAGCAGCCAAGAGGGGCACGGACGATCACCCCTCCACTTT. It specifies CASSQEGHGRSPLHF.